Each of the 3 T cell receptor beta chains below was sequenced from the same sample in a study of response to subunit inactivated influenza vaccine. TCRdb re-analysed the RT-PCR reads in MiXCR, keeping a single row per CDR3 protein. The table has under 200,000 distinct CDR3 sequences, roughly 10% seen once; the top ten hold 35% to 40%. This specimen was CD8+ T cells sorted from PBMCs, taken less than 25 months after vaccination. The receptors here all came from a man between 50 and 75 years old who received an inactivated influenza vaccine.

The CDR3 region has the DNA TGTGCCAGCAGCTTAGGCTACGGGCCAGGGGGATCTGGGGCCAACGTCCTGACTTTC. Translating it yields CASSLGYGPGGSGANVLTF. J is TRBJ2-6 and V is TRBV11-1, with TRBD1 matching over 7 bases. Germline V gene data show CDR1 as SGHAT and CDR2 as FQDESV (reference sequence). V shed 1 base and J 1 base; nucleotides not matched to a gene: 10. This CDR3 has 19 amino acids.

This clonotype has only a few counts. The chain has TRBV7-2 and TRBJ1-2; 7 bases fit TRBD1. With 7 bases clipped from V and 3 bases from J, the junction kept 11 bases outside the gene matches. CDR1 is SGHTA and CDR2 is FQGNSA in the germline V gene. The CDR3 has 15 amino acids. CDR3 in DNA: TGTGCCAGCACCCAGGGGGGTGTAGGGTACTATGGCTACACCTTC. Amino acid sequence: CASTQGGVGYYGYTF.

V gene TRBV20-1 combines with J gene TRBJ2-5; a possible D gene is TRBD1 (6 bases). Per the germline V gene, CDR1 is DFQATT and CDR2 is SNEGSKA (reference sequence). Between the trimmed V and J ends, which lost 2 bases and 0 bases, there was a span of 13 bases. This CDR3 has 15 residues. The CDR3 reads CSARRTAEYQETQYF. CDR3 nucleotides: TGCAGTGCTAGACGGACAGCCGAGTACCAAGAGACCCAGTACTTC.